A selection of T cell receptor beta chains follows, all from one sample in a study of blood T cell repertoires in COVID-19. The method was immunoSEQ multiplex PCR; TCRdb's version includes in-frame clones alone and lacks a portion of them. The sample contains 200,000 to 250,000 clones, around nine tenths of which appear only once. The specimen sequenced was PBMCs or T cells enriched from blood (not recorded which). The receptors derive from a woman aged 45-60 years who had recovered from COVID-19. CDR3s include the opening cysteine and the closing phenylalanine or tryptophan. The order of the fields is V gene, J gene, CDR3 protein.

TRBV3-1/TRBV3-2,TRBJ2-7,CASSQAAGAYEQYF
TRBV5-5,TRBJ1-6,CASSLATRGQRNSPLHF
TRBV5-6,TRBJ2-1,CASSFRVSGRAGGEQFF
TRBV6-1,TRBJ2-7,CASSDGAARQYF
TRBV9,TRBJ1-6,CASTEGSYNSPLHF
TRBV19,TRBJ2-7,CASRPGLGYEQYF
TRBV7-2,TRBJ2-2,CASSVQGTKVAGELFF
TRBV12-3/TRBV12-4,TRBJ2-5,CASSSSGQETQYF
TRBV3-1/TRBV3-2,TRBJ2-7,CASSPYLTSGSYEQYF
TRBV29-1,TRBJ1-1,CSVHPRGPMDTEAFF
TRBV30,TRBJ1-1,CAWSVRSVRGNTEAFF
TRBV5-4,TRBJ2-3,CASGTSGSAVVSTDTQYF
TRBV5-6,TRBJ1-6,CASSLERNNSPLHF
TRBV10-3,TRBJ1-3,CATSTGTGGTGNTIYF
TRBV2,TRBJ2-3,CASSRGLAGVGDTQYF
TRBV18,TRBJ2-1,CASSPGTAYNEQFF
TRBV19,TRBJ1-5,CASSSPAGSGGNQPQHF
TRBV9,TRBJ2-3,CASSLFGVRGDTQYF
TRBV28,TRBJ2-1,CASSFLSGTNNEQFF
TRBV19,TRBJ2-1,CASDGTSGMLYEQFF
TRBV5-1,TRBJ1-3,CASSSTGDSGNTIYF
TRBV7-6,TRBJ2-7,CASRPGTSGRLSYEQYF
TRBV3-1/TRBV3-2,TRBJ2-3,CASSTGYTDTQYF
TRBV9,TRBJ2-1,CASSVTSQGEQFF
TRBV19,TRBJ1-6,CASSGYGNSPLHF
TRBV6-6,TRBJ2-7,CASRGLTGGLGEQYF
TRBV24-1,TRBJ1-1,CATSDPRTGEAFF
TRBV6-5,TRBJ1-1,CASSYSAGPLNTEAFF
TRBV2,TRBJ2-1,CASTKGQTSGNNEQFF
TRBV29-1,TRBJ2-7,CSVDGVGSYEQYF
TRBV4-3,TRBJ1-6,CASSQGQGAAYNSPLHF
TRBV4-1,TRBJ2-6,CASSRSWRNSGANVLTF
TRBV7-8,TRBJ2-7,CASSSSGGRRPSGDSYEQYF
TRBV5-1,TRBJ2-3,CASSPTHSGSPFTDTQYF
TRBV27,TRBJ1-5,CASSATRGTGGYNQPQHF
TRBV28,TRBJ2-3,CANRASGTDTQYF
TRBV4-3,TRBJ1-1,CASSQGWQGITEAFF
TRBV28,TRBJ1-3,CASSLGNTIYF
TRBV5-5,TRBJ1-1,CASSSWGGDRNTEAFF
TRBV9,TRBJ2-1,CASSEGLAGEQFF
TRBV28,TRBJ1-3,CASSLYRGGGNTIYF
TRBV7-2,TRBJ2-7,CASSSQGFEQYF
TRBV11-3,TRBJ2-3,CASSLGGGTDTQYF
TRBV6-5,TRBJ1-2,CASRARGPGNYGYTF
TRBV3-1/TRBV3-2,TRBJ1-3,CASSQGTGGNTIYF
TRBV20-1,TRBJ1-5,CSASRGHGNQPQHF
TRBV5-1,TRBJ2-2,CASSLDILAGVGTGELFF
TRBV3-1/TRBV3-2,TRBJ2-1,CASSHSGLDNEQFF
TRBV29-1,TRBJ2-3,CSVDRDITSTDTQYF
TRBV7-8,TRBJ2-1,CASSTRELNEQFF
TRBV2,TRBJ2-3,CASSGRGRDTQYF
TRBV7-2,TRBJ2-3,CASSLDGIIVTQYF
TRBV29-1,TRBJ2-7,CSVRTGLGEQYF
TRBV29-1,TRBJ2-3,CSVGLAVASTDTQYF
TRBV4-3,TRBJ2-1,CASSQEGQLRDNEQFF
TRBV7-3,TRBJ2-3,CASSTTGLAGDTQYF
TRBV3-1/TRBV3-2,TRBJ1-2,CASSYGTGARGYTF